The present T cell receptor (beta chain) was sequenced within a study of shared clonotypes between healthy human individuals. Study outcomes and limitations: The sampled material consisted only of blood, and tissue repertoires are likely to differ.

A note on this clone: Its antigen is unknown.

Deep-level running was used for the assay. It was about 180 ng DNA, 33,000 or so T cell genomes, that sorted-subset replicate PCRs used. Profiled with immunoSEQ multiplex PCR; TCRdb holds only in-frame clones, not every one. The data contain more than 2,000,000 clones, about 92% of them seen just once; the ten biggest clones take up about 0.13%. The CDR3 sequence is 14 residues long. The V gene lost 5 bases and the J gene lost 7 bases, with 15 bases spanning the gap. Germline V gene data show CDR1 as SGDLS and CDR2 as YYNGEE. The gene calls are TRBV9 and TRBJ1-4; D unclear. The sequence was obtained from a man between 18 and 29 years old in good health. The source material was naive CD4+ T cells sorted from blood. Subset: CD45RA+ positively selected. This chain's CDR3 is CASSGPAIGEKLFF. The CDR3 nucleotides are TGTGCCAGCAGTGGACCGGCGATCGGTGAAAAACTGTTTTTT.